A selection of T cell receptor beta chains follows, all from one sample in a study of T cells after yellow fever vaccination. TCRdb re-called the 5' RACE reads through MiXCR, storing one row per CDR3 protein. The data show under 150,000 distinct CDR3 sequences, 6.5% to 8.5% seen once. Here the sequenced sample was CD4+ T cells sorted from PBMCs, taken 5 days after the yellow fever booster vaccination. The receptors stem from a man aged 25 to 40 who received the YFV17D yellow fever vaccine. Each CDR3 is given with its conserved first and last residue. D genes are given only for firm matches. Size is stated for part of the rows, as once, few or many counts, or as a class when the clone is expanded.

D gene | J gene | V gene | clone size | CDR3 DNA | CDR3 protein
. | TRBJ2-5 | TRBV7-2 | . | TGTGCCAGCACCACCGACAGGACCAAGCAAGAGACCCAGTACTTC | CASTTDRTKQETQYF
TRBD1 | TRBJ2-5 | TRBV29-1 | many | TGCAGCGCCTCGACAGGGGTGGAGACCCAGTACTTC | CSASTGVETQYF
. | TRBJ1-6 | TRBV5-1 | many | TGCGCCAGCAGCTTCCTTAATTCACCCCTCCACTTT | CASSFLNSPLHF
. | TRBJ2-3 | TRBV6-1 | few | TGTGCCAGCAGTGAACTGGGTATTGGCACAGATACGCAGTATTTT | CASSELGIGTDTQYF
TRBD2 | TRBJ2-7 | TRBV20-1 | . | TGCAGTGTTACGAAGCGTATCGGGGGGTTCAGATACGAGCAGTACTTC | CSVTKRIGGFRYEQYF
TRBD1 | TRBJ1-2 | TRBV10-3 | few | TGTGCCATCAGTGAGTCGGGACAGGATAACTATGGCTACACCTTC | CAISESGQDNYGYTF
. | TRBJ2-2 | TRBV15 | many | TGTGCCACCAGCCCATCGGGGGCCGGGGTCGGGGAGCTGTTTTTT | CATSPSGAGVGELFF
. | TRBJ1-1 | TRBV5-6 | . | TGTGCCAGCAGCTTGGCCTCAGTTGAAGCTTTCTTT | CASSLASVEAFF
. | TRBJ2-5 | TRBV14 | many | TGTGCCAGCAGCCCGGGGGTAGGGCTGGACTTC | CASSPGVGLDF
. | TRBJ2-1 | TRBV20-1 | many | TGCAGTGCTAAGCTGAGCTCCTACAATGAGCAGTTCTTC | CSAKLSSYNEQFF
TRBD1 | TRBJ2-2 | TRBV20-1 | many | TGCAGTGCTAGAGATCCCCGGACAGGGGAGGCCGGGGAGCTGTTTTTT | CSARDPRTGEAGELFF
TRBD2 | TRBJ2-1 | TRBV30 | few | TGTGCCTGGAGTGGTGGACTAGCGGGAGGGAAAAATGAGCAGTTCTTC | CAWSGGLAGGKNEQFF
. | TRBJ2-3 | TRBV4-2 | many | TGTGCCAGCAGCCAAGGCGTCCACACAGATACGCAGTATTTT | CASSQGVHTDTQYF
TRBD2 | TRBJ2-1 | TRBV20-1 | few | TGCTGTGCTAGAGAGCTAGCGGGAAGGGGCTACAATGAGCAGTTCTTC | CCARELAGRGYNEQFF
TRBD1 | TRBJ2-7 | TRBV7-9 | many | TGTGCCAGCAGCACCATCCAGGGGGCCTACGAGCAGTACTTC | CASSTIQGAYEQYF
. | TRBJ2-4 | TRBV5-1 | many | TGCGCCAGCAGCTCAGTGGCCGGGCCCCCCGTTGACTTC | CASSSVAGPPVDF
. | TRBJ2-2 | TRBV4-3 | many | TGCGCCAGCAGCCTGAGGCCCGTGAACACCGGGGAGCTGTTTTTT | CASSLRPVNTGELFF
. | TRBJ2-7 | TRBV7-9 | . | TGTGCCAGCAGCCCAGGTCGGCTAGCCCTCGAGCAGTACTTC | CASSPGRLALEQYF
TRBD1 | TRBJ1-5 | TRBV7-8 | many | TGTGCCAGCGGGGCATGGGGACAGGGGGTCGCCCTGGGCAATCAGCCCCAGCATTTT | CASGAWGQGVALGNQPQHF
. | TRBJ2-1 | TRBV2 | . | TGTGCCTGCAGTTTTCAGGCCCCGCTAGCAGCATCCTACAATGAGCAGTTCTTC | CACSFQAPLAASYNEQFF
. | TRBJ2-1 | TRBV24-1 | many | TGTGCCACCAGTGATAAAGGGCTAGCTAGTAATGAGCAGTTCTTC | CATSDKGLASNEQFF
. | TRBJ2-1 | TRBV20-1 | many | TGCAGTGCTAGAAAAGGCAGCCACACGTTCTTC | CSARKGSHTFF
TRBD2 | TRBJ2-2 | TRBV27 | many | TGTGCCAGCAGTTTAGGCGGGAGGACTAGAAAGACCGGGGAGCTGTTTTTT | CASSLGGRTRKTGELFF
. | TRBJ1-2 | TRBV28 | many | TGTGCCGTTCCTAACGCCCCCTACTATGGCTACACCTTC | CAVPNAPYYGYTF
TRBD1 | TRBJ1-1 | TRBV7-9 | . | TGTGCCAGCAGCCCCCAGGGGGTTGAAGCTTTCTTT | CASSPQGVEAFF
. | TRBJ2-7 | TRBV19 | many | TGTGCCAGTAGTATACCTGGGGACAACTACGAGCAGTACTTC | CASSIPGDNYEQYF
. | TRBJ2-7 | TRBV10-3 | many | TGTGCCACCTCTAAGACAGATACCTACGAGCAGTACTTC | CATSKTDTYEQYF
TRBD1 | TRBJ1-6 | TRBV12-3/TRBV12-4 | . | TGTGCCAGCAGCCTCTCGGGACAGGGCTCGCCCCTCCACTTT | CASSLSGQGSPLHF
TRBD2 | TRBJ2-3 | TRBV5-1 | . | TGCGCCAGCAGCTTATCGACTAGCGGGAGCGGGGATACGCAGTATTTT | CASSLSTSGSGDTQYF
. | TRBJ1-6 | TRBV12-3/TRBV12-4 | many | TGTGCCAGCAGTTCCTCTGGGAATTCACCCCTCCACTTT | CASSSSGNSPLHF
. | TRBJ1-1 | TRBV18 | many | TGTGCCAGCTCACCCAGCGAGAACACTGAAGCTTTCTTT | CASSPSENTEAFF
. | TRBJ1-1 | TRBV20-1 | many | TGCAGTGCTAGAGAAACGACCCGGAACACTGAAGCTTTCTTT | CSARETTRNTEAFF
. | TRBJ2-1 | TRBV7-6 | . | TGTGCCAGCAGCTTTCCTTTTAGCAACGATGAGCAGTTCTTC | CASSFPFSNDEQFF
. | TRBJ2-7 | TRBV30 | many | TGTGCCTGGAGTGTCTCTACCCTACGGGAGCAGTACTTC | CAWSVSTLREQYF
. | TRBJ2-7 | TRBV28 | many | TGTGCCAGCAGGGTCCTTGGGTACGAGCAGTACTTC | CASRVLGYEQYF
. | TRBJ2-5 | TRBV6-1 | many | TGTGCCAGCAGTAAAAATGACAGGAACCAAGAGACCCAGTACTTC | CASSKNDRNQETQYF
. | TRBJ2-1 | TRBV7-2 | many | TGTGCCAGCAGCCCTGACCCGGCCTACAATGAGCAGTTCTTC | CASSPDPAYNEQFF
. | TRBJ2-5 | TRBV7-6 | many | TGTGCCAGCAGCTTAGCAGGGACGTTACAAGAGACCCAGTACTTC | CASSLAGTLQETQYF
. | TRBJ1-6 | TRBV7-9 | many | TGTGCCAGCAGCCTTACAGGGAATTCACCCCTCCACTTT | CASSLTGNSPLHF
TRBD1 | TRBJ2-7 | TRBV20-1 | many | TGCAGTGCTAGAGATCCCACGGCAGGGGGAACCGACGAGCAGTACTTC | CSARDPTAGGTDEQYF
. | TRBJ1-1 | TRBV29-1 | many | TGCAGCGCTGGGGGATTTATGAACACTGAAGCTTTCTTT | CSAGGFMNTEAFF
TRBD2 | TRBJ2-2 | TRBV20-1 | many | TGCAGTGCGGTACTAGCGGCGAACACCGGGGAGCTGTTTTTT | CSAVLAANTGELFF
TRBD2 | TRBJ2-7 | TRBV6-5 | many | TGTGCCAGCAGTTACGTTGCGGGAGGAACATACGAGCAGTACTTC | CASSYVAGGTYEQYF